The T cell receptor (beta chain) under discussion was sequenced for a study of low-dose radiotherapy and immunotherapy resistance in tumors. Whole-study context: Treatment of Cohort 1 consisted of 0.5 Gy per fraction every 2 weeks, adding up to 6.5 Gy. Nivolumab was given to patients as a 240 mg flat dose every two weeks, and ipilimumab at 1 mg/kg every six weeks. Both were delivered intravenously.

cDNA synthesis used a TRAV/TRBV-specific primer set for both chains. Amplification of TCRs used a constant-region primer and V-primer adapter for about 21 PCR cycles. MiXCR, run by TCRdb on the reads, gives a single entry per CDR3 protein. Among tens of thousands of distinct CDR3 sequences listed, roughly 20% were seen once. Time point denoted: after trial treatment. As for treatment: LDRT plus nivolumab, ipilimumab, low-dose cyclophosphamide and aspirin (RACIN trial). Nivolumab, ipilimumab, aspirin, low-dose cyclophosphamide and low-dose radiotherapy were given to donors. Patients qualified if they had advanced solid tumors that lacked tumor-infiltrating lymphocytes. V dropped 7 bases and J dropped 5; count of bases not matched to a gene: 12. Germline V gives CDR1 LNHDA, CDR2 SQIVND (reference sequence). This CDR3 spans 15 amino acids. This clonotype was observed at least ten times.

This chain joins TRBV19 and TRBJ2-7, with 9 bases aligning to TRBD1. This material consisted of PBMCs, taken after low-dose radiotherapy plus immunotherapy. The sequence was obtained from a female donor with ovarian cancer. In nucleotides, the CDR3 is TGTGCCAGTAAAAGACAGGGGGTTGGCACCAACGAGCAGTACTTC. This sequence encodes CASKRQGVGTNEQYF.